This T cell receptor (beta chain) derives from a study of Ad26.COV2.S vaccination and SARS-CoV-2 variants. General study findings and limits: Across vaccine and placebo recipients, the breadth of non-spike TCRs was similar. Spike-specific TCR breadth was greater in vaccine than placebo recipients.

About this clone itself: The antigen is unknown.

This CDR3 spans 15 amino acids. CDR1 and CDR2 (germline): SGHAT, FQDESV (reference sequence). J lost 4 bases, V lost 5 bases, and 9 bases had no gene match. Generated by immunoSEQ multiplex PCR, the TCRdb table keeps only in-frame clones and is missing some. The table has roughly 380,000 clones, around 92% seen once; the top ten hold about 3.8%. Material: peripheral blood, obtained after recovery from COVID-19. The sequence came from a human donor who had recovered from COVID-19. This chain links TRBV11-1 with TRBJ2-5; 8 nucleotides match TRBD1. The CDR3 spells CASSISRDRRETQYF. The CDR3 nucleotides are TGTGCCAGCAGCATTTCCAGGGACAGGAGAGAGACCCAGTACTTC.